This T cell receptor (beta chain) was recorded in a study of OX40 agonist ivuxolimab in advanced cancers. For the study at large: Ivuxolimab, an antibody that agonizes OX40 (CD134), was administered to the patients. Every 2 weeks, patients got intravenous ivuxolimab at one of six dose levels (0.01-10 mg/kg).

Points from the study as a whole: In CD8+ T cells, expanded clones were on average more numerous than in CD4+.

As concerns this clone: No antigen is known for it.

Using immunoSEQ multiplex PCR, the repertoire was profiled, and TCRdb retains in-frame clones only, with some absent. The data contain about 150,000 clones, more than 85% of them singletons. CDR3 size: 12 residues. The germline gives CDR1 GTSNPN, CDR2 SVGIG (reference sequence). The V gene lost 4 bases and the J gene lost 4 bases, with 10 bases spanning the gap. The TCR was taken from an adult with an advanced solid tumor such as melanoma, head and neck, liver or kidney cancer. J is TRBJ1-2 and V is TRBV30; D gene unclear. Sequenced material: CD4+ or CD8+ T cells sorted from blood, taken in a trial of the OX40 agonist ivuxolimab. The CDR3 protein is CAWTAWGYGYTF. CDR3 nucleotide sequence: TGTGCCTGGACGGCGTGGGGCTATGGCTACACCTTC.